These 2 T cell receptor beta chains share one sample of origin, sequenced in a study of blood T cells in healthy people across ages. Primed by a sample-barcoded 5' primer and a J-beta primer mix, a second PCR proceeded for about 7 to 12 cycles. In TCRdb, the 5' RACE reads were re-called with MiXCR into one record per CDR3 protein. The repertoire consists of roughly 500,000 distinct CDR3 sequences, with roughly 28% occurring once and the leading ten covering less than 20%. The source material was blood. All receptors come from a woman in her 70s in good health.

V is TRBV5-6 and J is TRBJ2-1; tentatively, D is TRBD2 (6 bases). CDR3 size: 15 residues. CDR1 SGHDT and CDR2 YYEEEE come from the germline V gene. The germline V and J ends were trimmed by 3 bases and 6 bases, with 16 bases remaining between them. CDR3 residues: CASSSTGLSANEQFF. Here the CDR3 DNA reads TGTGCCAGCAGCTCCACGGGACTCAGTGCCAATGAGCAGTTCTTC.

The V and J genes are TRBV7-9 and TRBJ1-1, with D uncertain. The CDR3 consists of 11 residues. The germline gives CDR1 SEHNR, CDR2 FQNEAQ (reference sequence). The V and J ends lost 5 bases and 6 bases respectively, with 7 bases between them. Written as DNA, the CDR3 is TGTGCCAGCAGCCCTTGGCCTGAAGCTTTCTTT. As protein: CASSPWPEAFF.